This note documents a single TCR beta chain sequence. This entry comes from a study of control samples from healthy donors and cancer patients. Produced via immunoSEQ multiplex PCR; TCRdb's table is partial and in-frame only. Among 100,000 or so clones listed, around 80% were seen once. Per germline, CDR1 SGHTA and CDR2 FQGNSA. V was clipped by 1 base and J by 7 bases; unmatched bases: 8. CDR3 length: 16 residues. The chain couples TRBV7-2 to TRBJ1-2; TRBD1 agrees at 11 bases. Sequencing was performed on blood. The clonotype originates from a woman in her twenties or thirties in good health. The CDR3 coding sequence is TGTGCCAGCAGCTTAGTAGGGGGACAGGGGGGTAGTGGCTACACCTTC. This encodes CASSLVGGQGGSGYTF.